This T cell receptor (beta chain) comes out of a study of blood T cells in healthy people across ages. Study findings and constraints: Without sorted subsets, naive and antigen-experienced compartments could not be conclusively compared.

Total RNA extracted from each sample amounted to at least 6 micrograms. A second roughly 6 to 11 cycle PCR used barcoded and J-beta primers. Tags on each cDNA molecule came from a template-switch adaptor with 12 random nucleotides. TCRdb ran MiXCR on the 5' RACE reads and lists one entry per CDR3 protein. The data contain around 1,500,000 distinct CDR3 sequences, around 39% of them singletons. Trimming stripped 0 bases from V and 1 base from J, with 6 bases between. Per the germline V gene, CDR1 is ENHRY and CDR2 is SYGVKD. The CDR3 runs 14 residues. For this clonotype: The antigen is not known.

Sequencing was carried out using blood. The chain links TRBV10-3 to TRBJ1-1; D is ambiguous. This receptor was obtained from a woman aged 18-29 years in good health. The CDR3 DNA is TGTGCCATCAGTGAGTCAGTCAAGAACACTGAAGCTTTCTTT. Its protein is CAISESVKNTEAFF.